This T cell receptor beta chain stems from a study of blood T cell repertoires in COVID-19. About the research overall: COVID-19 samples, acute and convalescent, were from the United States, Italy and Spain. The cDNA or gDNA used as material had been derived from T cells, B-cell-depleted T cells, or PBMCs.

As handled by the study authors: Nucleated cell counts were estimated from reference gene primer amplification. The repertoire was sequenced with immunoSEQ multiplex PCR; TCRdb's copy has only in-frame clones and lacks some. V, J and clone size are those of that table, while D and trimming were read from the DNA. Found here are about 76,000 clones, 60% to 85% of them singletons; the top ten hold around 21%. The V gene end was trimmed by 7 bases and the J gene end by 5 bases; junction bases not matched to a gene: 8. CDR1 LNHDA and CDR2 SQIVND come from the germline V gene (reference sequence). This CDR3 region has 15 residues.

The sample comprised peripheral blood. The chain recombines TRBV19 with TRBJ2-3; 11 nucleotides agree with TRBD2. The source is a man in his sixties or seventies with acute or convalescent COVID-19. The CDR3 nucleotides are TGTGCCAGTACCGATAGCGGGAGGGCCGGAGATACGCAGTATTTT. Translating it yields CASTDSGRAGDTQYF.